The 29 T cell receptor beta chains presented below share a single source sample, sequenced in a study of identical twins. TCRdb re-called the 5' RACE reads through MiXCR, storing one row per CDR3 protein. This table has a few hundred thousand distinct CDR3 sequences, about 11% appearing once. The sequencing sample was made of memory T cells sorted from blood. These receptors came from a middle-aged man in good health.

This clonotype was seen a handful of times. The chain combines TRBV6-5 with TRBJ1-4; D is unresolved. Germline CDR1 MNHEY, CDR2 SVGAGI. Trimming took 3 bases from V and 5 from J, leaving 7 bases between them. The CDR3 runs 13 residues. CDR3: CASSYGPNEKLFF. The CDR3 region has the DNA TGTGCCAGCAGTTATGGTCCCAATGAAAAACTGTTTTTT.

This clonotype was counted only a few times. This chain joins TRBV6-1 and TRBJ2-1; D gene ambiguous. CDR1 MNHNS and CDR2 SASEGT come from the germline V gene. V lost 5 bases and J lost 6, with 11 bases in between. CDR3 length: 13 residues. CDR3: CASSQKWGNEQFF. CDR3 nucleotide sequence: TGTGCCAGCAGTCAGAAGTGGGGCAATGAGCAGTTCTTC.

This clonotype was seen many times. The chain uses TRBV5-1 and TRBJ2-7; D perhaps matches TRBD2 (6 bases). Germline-derived CDR1 and CDR2 are SGHRS and YFSETQ. V gave up 2 bases and J gave up 0 bases, with 12 bases separating them. This CDR3 region has 15 residues. CDR3 sequence reads: CASSLTGTPSYEQYF. The CDR3 DNA reads TGCGCCAGCAGCTTAACCGGGACTCCCTCCTACGAGCAGTACTTC.

Many counts were recorded for this clonotype. The J gene is TRBJ2-3, the V gene TRBV4-3, with 9 bases lining up with TRBD2. There are 15 residues in the CDR3. Germline CDR1 and CDR2: LGHNA and YSLEER. J lost 6 bases, V lost 1 base, and 5 bases had no gene match. CDR3 loop: CASSQGGAGGDTQYF. CDR3 bases: TGCGCCAGCAGCCAAGGAGGTGCGGGAGGGGATACGCAGTATTTT.

This clonotype was seen only a few times. V usage is TRBV7-8 and J usage is TRBJ1-1, with 7 bases that match TRBD1. This CDR3 has 17 amino acids. Trimming removed 1 base from V and 0 bases from J; junction bases left unmatched: 8. In germline, CDR1 is SGHVS, CDR2 FQNEAQ. In DNA, the CDR3 is TGTGCCAGCAGCTTAGGGACAGGTGGTTTTATGAACACTGAAGCTTTCTTT. It codes for CASSLGTGGFMNTEAFF.

The J gene is TRBJ2-7, the V gene TRBV9; a weak D match, TRBD1 (6 bases). Per the germline V gene, CDR1 is SGDLS and CDR2 is YYNGEE. Trimming cost V 3 bases and J 2 bases, with 12 bases left between them. CDR3 length: 14 amino acids. The CDR3 loop reads CASSASTGPYEQYF. The DNA of the CDR3 is TGTGCCAGCAGCGCCTCGACAGGACCCTACGAGCAGTACTTC.

This clonotype was picked up a small number of times. The J gene is TRBJ1-1, the V gene TRBV6-2 or TRBV6-3; 7 positions match TRBD1. In germline, CDR1 is MNHEY, CDR2 SVGEGT. V shed 6 bases, J shed 8 bases, and the junction held 9 bases outside the gene matches. The CDR3 extends over 13 amino acids. CDR3 sequence (DNA): TGTGCCAGCAGCAAGAACCGGGACAGCGAAGCTTTCTTT. It is translated as CASSKNRDSEAFF.

This clonotype has only a few counts. V usage is TRBV6-1 and J usage is TRBJ2-7; TRBD1 matches at 8 bases. This CDR3 has 14 amino acids. J gave up 5 bases and V 6 bases, and 9 bases lay outside the gene matches. Germline V gene sequence: CDR1 MNHNS, CDR2 SASEGT. The CDR3 DNA follows: TGTGCCAGCAGCCCATCCGGACAGGGCCACGAGCAGTACTTC. The encoded protein is CASSPSGQGHEQYF.

This clonotype was recorded many times. The V call is TRBV5-1, the J call TRBJ2-7; possible D gene TRBD2, 7 bases. Trimming pared 1 base from V and 6 bases from J, leaving 14 bases between. This CDR3 is built from 14 residues. CDR1 is SGHRS and CDR2 is YFSETQ in the germline V gene. The CDR3 bases are TGCGCCAGCAGCTTGATAGGGGGACTATTCGAGCAGTACTTC. It translates to CASSLIGGLFEQYF.

J is TRBJ2-7 and V is TRBV6-5, with unresolved D. Germline V gene data show CDR1 as MNHEY and CDR2 as SVGAGI. The V end was cut by 0 bases, the J end by 0 bases, with 15 bases between. The CDR3 has 17 amino acids. CDR3 sequence (DNA): TGTGCCAGCAGTTACTCTCCTGTGGCACAGAGCTCCTACGAGCAGTACTTC. Translating it yields CASSYSPVAQSSYEQYF.

J is TRBJ2-3 and V is TRBV24-1, with D perhaps being TRBD1 or TRBD2 (5 bases each). V was clipped by 7 bases and J by 2 bases, with 18 bases between them. Germline CDR1 and CDR2: KGHDR and SFDVKD. The length of the CDR3 is 16 residues. CDR3 loop: CATSPPGQANTDTQYF. CDR3 sequence (DNA): TGTGCCACCAGCCCCCCGGGGCAGGCGAACACAGATACGCAGTATTTT.

This clonotype was recorded at least ten times. The chain joins TRBV27 to TRBJ2-4; TRBD1 or TRBD2 may be the D gene (6 bases each). Trimming removed 0 bases from V and 1 base from J, with 13 bases in between. From germline, CDR1 is MNHEY and CDR2 SMNVEV (reference sequence). The CDR3 covers 17 residues. The CDR3 loop is CASSLSEGGLAKNIQYF. As DNA, the CDR3 is TGTGCCAGCAGTTTATCGGAAGGGGGGTTGGCCAAAAACATTCAGTACTTC.

At least ten counts were recorded for this clonotype. The chain has TRBV28 and TRBJ2-3; weak D call: TRBD2 (6 bases). CDR1 and CDR2 (germline): MDHEN, SYDVKM. This CDR3 spans 16 amino acids. V was cut by 7 bases and J by 0 bases, with 17 bases left in between. CDR3 nucleotide sequence: TGTGCCAGCACCCCCGGGGGAAGCCCTAGCACAGATACGCAGTATTTT. It translates to CASTPGGSPSTDTQYF.

This clonotype was seen at least ten times. J is TRBJ2-7 and V is TRBV12-3 or TRBV12-4; 11 positions agree with TRBD2. J was trimmed by 0 bases and V by 5 bases; bases with no gene match: 6. CDR3 length equals 16 residues. The CDR3 DNA reads TGTGCCAGCAGTCTCCGACTAGCGGGGAGCTCCTACGAGCAGTACTTC. It codes for CASSLRLAGSSYEQYF.

This chain links TRBV15 with TRBJ2-2; D uncertain. The germline V and J ends were trimmed by 3 bases and 8 bases, with 10 bases remaining between them. The length of the CDR3 is 13 residues. The germline gives CDR1 LNHNV, CDR2 YYDKDF (reference sequence). As DNA, the CDR3 is TGTGCCACCAGCAGTTCCTTTTGGGGGGAGCTGTTTTTT. Its protein is CATSSSFWGELFF. The entire variable domain, with the rest obtained from reference TRBV15 and TRBJ2-2, is as follows: DAMVIQNPRYQVTQFGKPVTLSCSQTLNHNVMYWYQQKSSQAPKLLFHYYDKDFNNEADTPDNFQSRRPNTSFCFLDIRSPGLGDTAMYLCATSSSFWGELFFGEGSRLTVL.

This clonotype came up many times. The V call is TRBV5-7, the J call TRBJ1-5, with 8 bases lining up with TRBD1. TRBV5-7 is an ORF for which the function is uncertain. V was pared by 2 bases and J by 6 bases, with 7 bases of the junction left unmatched. The CDR3 covers 15 residues. CDR3 region: CASSLGQGVGQPQHF. In nucleotides, the CDR3 is TGTGCCAGCAGCTTAGGACAGGGAGTAGGTCAGCCCCAGCATTTT.

This clonotype was seen more than once but under ten times. The V call is TRBV5-6, the J call TRBJ2-1; 7 bases are a match to TRBD2. Germline V CDR1 and CDR2: SGHDT, YYEEEE. The CDR3 is 16 amino acids. The trim removed 1 base at V and 0 bases at J, leaving 4 bases unmatched. The CDR3 here is CASSLIRDYSYNEQFF. CDR3 bases: TGTGCCAGCAGCTTGATCCGGGACTACTCCTACAATGAGCAGTTCTTC.

This clonotype was seen at least ten times. This sequence joins TRBV4-3 and TRBJ2-7, with 11 bases matching TRBD2. The CDR3 loop spans 17 amino acids. Germline V gene lookup returns CDR1 LGHNA and CDR2 YSLEER. V was pared by 0 bases and J by 3 bases, with 7 bases of the junction left unmatched. The CDR3 loop is CASSQDLLAGGFYEQYF. Written as DNA, the CDR3 is TGCGCCAGCAGCCAAGATCTTCTAGCGGGAGGCTTCTACGAGCAGTACTTC.

The table lists this clonotype with many counts. The chain is built from TRBV27 and TRBJ2-2, with D unresolved. Germline V gene sequence: CDR1 MNHEY, CDR2 SMNVEV (reference sequence). The V gene lost 5 bases and the J gene lost 5 bases, with 12 bases spanning the gap. This CDR3 is 14 amino acids long. CDR3 residues: CASSPLVRTGELFF. The CDR3 DNA reads as TGTGCCAGCAGTCCGCTCGTTAGAACCGGGGAGCTGTTTTTT.

This clonotype occurred many times. The CDR3 protein is CASSLSLGFDVAFF. The CDR3 DNA reads TGTGCCAGCAGCTTGTCCTTGGGGTTCGATGTGGCTTTCTTT. The chain has TRBV7-2 and TRBJ1-1; D not certain. V was trimmed by 3 bases and J by 11 bases, leaving 19 bases between them. The CDR3 runs 14 residues. The V gene's germline CDR1 is SGHTA and CDR2 FQGNSA.

The sample holds many counts of this clonotype. The gene calls are TRBV3-1 and TRBJ2-1; D might be TRBD2 (6 bases). The CDR3 has 14 residues. CDR1 is LGHDT, CDR2 YNNKEL, per germline (reference sequence). The CDR3 DNA reads TGTGCTACCCGGGGGAAATCGAGTCTCCATGAGCAGTTCTTC. It is translated as CATRGKSSLHEQFF.

The CDR3 sequence: CASTLLGLGANVLTF. DNA of the CDR3: TGTGCCAGCACTCTCCTGGGGCTTGGGGCCAACGTCCTGACTTTC. This sequence joins TRBV27 and TRBJ2-6; maybe TRBD1 (5 bases). Germline-derived CDR1 and CDR2 are MNHEY and SMNVEV (reference sequence). This CDR3 contains 15 residues. The V end was cut by 7 bases, the J end by 3 bases, with 13 bases between. Looking up the rest from reference TRBV27 and TRBJ2-6 gives the full variable domain: EAQVTQNPRYLITVTGKKLTVTCSQNMNHEYMSWYRQDPGLGLRQIYYSMNVEVTDKGDVPEGYKVSRKEKRNFPLILESPSPNQTSLYFCASTLLGLGANVLTFGAGSRLTVL.

This clonotype was detected many times. V gene TRBV29-1 combines with J gene TRBJ2-5; 10 bases align to TRBD2. V gave up 4 bases and J gave up 0 bases; unmatched junction bases: 2. CDR1 and CDR2 (germline): SQVTM, ANQGSEA. This CDR3 has 14 amino acids. CDR3 region: CSVVGLANQETQYF. As DNA, the CDR3 is TGCAGCGTTGTGGGACTAGCGAACCAAGAGACCCAGTACTTC.

This clonotype was counted only a few times. This chain joins TRBV11-2 and TRBJ2-2; 7 bases match TRBD2. Trimming cost V 1 base and J 0 bases; bases outside gene matches: 8. This CDR3 has 18 residues. Germline V gives CDR1 SGHAT, CDR2 FQNNGV. In DNA form, the CDR3 reads TGTGCCAGCAGCTTAGTGGGAGCAAGCGGGACGAACACCGGGGAGCTGTTTTTT. Protein: CASSLVGASGTNTGELFF.

This clonotype was detected ten times or more. The V call is TRBV20-1, the J call TRBJ2-1, with TRBD1 matching 9 bases. CDR1 and CDR2 from the germline V gene are DFQATT and SNEGSKA (reference sequence). The CDR3 runs 14 residues. After removal of 5 bases from V and 5 bases from J, the junction contained 7 bases not matched to a gene. In DNA, the CDR3 is TGCAGTGCTCACGACAGGGGGTGGAACAATGAGCAGTTCTTC. Translation: CSAHDRGWNNEQFF.

This clonotype was seen repeatedly, ten times or more. This chain links TRBV7-7 with TRBJ2-5; a weak D match, TRBD1 (6 bases). Germline assignment: CDR1 SSHAT and CDR2 FNYEAQ (reference sequence). Trimming removed 3 bases from V and 2 bases from J, with 7 bases in between. This CDR3 region has 13 residues. The CDR3 DNA is TGTGCCAGCAGCTTGGACAGACAAGAGACCCAGTACTTC. This encodes CASSLDRQETQYF.

This clonotype was seen many times. This chain joins TRBV4-1 and TRBJ1-1; D ambiguous. CDR3 length: 16 amino acids. CDR1 and CDR2 (germline): MGHRA, YSYEKL. V lost 1 base and J 1 base, leaving 13 bases between the germline ends. The CDR3 DNA reads TGCGCCAGCAGCCAAGGCTTCCCGGGCTCGAACACTGAAGCTTTCTTT. Translation: CASSQGFPGSNTEAFF.

This clonotype was picked up a small number of times. The genes are TRBV7-8 and TRBJ1-4; tentatively, D is TRBD1 (5 bases). Deletions cut 3 bases from V and 6 bases from J, with 14 bases between. The germline V gene encodes CDR1 SGHVS and CDR2 FQNEAQ. The CDR3 is 15 amino acids. The CDR3 DNA reads TGTGCCAGCAGCTTCTTAGGGGTTCGGGATGAAAAACTGTTTTTT. This gives the protein CASSFLGVRDEKLFF.

The table lists this clonotype with a few counts. V and J are TRBV28 and TRBJ1-2; D perhaps matches TRBD1 (5 bases). The CDR3 is made up of 12 amino acids. V was cut by 5 bases and J by 8 bases, with 12 bases left in between. From germline, CDR1 is MDHEN and CDR2 SYDVKM. CDR3 loop: CASSRTLKGYTF. The CDR3 DNA reads as TGTGCCAGCAGTAGGACACTCAAAGGCTACACCTTC.